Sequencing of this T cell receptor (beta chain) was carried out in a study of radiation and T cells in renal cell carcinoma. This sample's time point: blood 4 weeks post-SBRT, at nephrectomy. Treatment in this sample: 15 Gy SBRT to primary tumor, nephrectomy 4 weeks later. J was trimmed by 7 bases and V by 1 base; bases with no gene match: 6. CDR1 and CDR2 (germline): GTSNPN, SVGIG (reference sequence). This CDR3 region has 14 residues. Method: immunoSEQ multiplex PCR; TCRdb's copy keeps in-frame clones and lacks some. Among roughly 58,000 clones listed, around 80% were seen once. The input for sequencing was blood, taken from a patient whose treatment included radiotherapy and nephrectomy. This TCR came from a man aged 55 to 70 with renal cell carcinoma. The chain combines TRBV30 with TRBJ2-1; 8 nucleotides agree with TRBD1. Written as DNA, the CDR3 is TGTGCCTGGAGTGCTGGGACAGGCGCGAATGAGCAGTTCTTC. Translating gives CAWSAGTGANEQFF.